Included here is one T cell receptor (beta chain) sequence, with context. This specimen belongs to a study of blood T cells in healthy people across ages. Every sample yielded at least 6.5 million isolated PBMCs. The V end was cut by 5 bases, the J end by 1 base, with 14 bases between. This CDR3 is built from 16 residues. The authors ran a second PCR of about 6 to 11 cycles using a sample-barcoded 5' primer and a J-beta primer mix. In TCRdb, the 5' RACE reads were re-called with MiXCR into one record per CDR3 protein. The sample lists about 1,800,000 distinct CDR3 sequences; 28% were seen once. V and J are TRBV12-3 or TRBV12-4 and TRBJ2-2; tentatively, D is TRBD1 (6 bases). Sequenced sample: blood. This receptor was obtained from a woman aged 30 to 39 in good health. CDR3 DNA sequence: TGTGCCAGCAGTCCACAGGGACAAATGAACACCGGGGAGCTGTTTTTT. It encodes CASSPQGQMNTGELFF.